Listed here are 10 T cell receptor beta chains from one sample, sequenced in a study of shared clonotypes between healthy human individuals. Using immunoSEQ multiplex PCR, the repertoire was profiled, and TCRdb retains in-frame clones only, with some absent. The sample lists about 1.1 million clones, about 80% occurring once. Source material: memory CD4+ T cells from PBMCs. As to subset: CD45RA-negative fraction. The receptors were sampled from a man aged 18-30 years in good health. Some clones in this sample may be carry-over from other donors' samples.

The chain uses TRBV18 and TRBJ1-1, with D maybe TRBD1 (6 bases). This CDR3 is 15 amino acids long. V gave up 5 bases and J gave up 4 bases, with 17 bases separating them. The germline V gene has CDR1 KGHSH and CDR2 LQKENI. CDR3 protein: CASSIIGGDGTEAFF. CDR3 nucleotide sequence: TGTGCCAGCTCAATAATCGGGGGCGACGGCACTGAAGCTTTCTTT.

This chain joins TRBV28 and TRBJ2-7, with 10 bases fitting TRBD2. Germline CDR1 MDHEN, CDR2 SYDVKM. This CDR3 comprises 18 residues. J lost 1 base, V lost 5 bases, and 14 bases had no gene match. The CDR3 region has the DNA TGTGCCAGCAGTCGGACAGGGCAACTAGCGGGACATTCCTACGAGCAGTACTTC. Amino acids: CASSRTGQLAGHSYEQYF.

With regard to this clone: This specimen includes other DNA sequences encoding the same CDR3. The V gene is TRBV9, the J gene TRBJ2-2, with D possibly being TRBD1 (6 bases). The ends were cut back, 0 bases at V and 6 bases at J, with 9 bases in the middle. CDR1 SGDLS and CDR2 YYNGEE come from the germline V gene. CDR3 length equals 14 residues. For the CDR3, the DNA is TGTGCCAGCAGCGTAGCCTCAGGGGCCGGGGAGCTGTTTTTT. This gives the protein CASSVASGAGELFF.

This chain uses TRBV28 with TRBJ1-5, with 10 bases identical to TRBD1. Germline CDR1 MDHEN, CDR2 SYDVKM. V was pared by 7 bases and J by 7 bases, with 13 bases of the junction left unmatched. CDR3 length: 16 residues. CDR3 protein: CASKINRDRGSQPQHF. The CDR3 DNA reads TGTGCCAGCAAGATAAACCGGGACAGGGGATCCCAGCCCCAGCATTTT.

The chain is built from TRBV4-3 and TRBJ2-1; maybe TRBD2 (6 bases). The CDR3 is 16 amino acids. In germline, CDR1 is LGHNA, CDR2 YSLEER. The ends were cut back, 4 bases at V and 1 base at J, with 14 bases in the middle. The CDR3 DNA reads TGCGCCAGCAGCCGCCTAACGGGGGTTTCCTACAATGAGCAGTTCTTC. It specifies CASSRLTGVSYNEQFF.

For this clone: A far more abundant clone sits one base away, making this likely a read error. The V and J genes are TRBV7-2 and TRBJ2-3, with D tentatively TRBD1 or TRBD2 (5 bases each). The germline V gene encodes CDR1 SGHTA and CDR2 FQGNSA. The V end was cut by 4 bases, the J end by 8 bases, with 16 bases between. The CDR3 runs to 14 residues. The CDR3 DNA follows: TGTGCCAGCAGCTCCCCGGGGTCTGGGGGTACGCAGTATTTT. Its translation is CASSSPGSGGTQYF.

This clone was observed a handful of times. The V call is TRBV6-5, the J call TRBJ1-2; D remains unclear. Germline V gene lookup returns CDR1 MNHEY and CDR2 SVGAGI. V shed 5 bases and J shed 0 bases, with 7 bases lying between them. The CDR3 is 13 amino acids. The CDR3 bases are TGTGCCAGCAGTCGGACCCCTAACTATGGCTACACCTTC. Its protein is CASSRTPNYGYTF.

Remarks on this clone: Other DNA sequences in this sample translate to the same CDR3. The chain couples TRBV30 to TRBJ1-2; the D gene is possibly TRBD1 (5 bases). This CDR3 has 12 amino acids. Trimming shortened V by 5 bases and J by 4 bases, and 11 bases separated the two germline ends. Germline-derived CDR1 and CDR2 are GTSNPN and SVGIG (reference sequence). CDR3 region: CAWSPGGYGYTF. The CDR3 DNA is TGTGCCTGGTCACCTGGGGGCTATGGCTACACCTTC.

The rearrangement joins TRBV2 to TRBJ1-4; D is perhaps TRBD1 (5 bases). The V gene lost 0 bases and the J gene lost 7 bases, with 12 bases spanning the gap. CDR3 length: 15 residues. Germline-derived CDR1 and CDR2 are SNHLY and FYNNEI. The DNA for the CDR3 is TGTGCCAGCAGTGAAGCGCAGGGCAGGGCTGAAAAACTGTTTTTT. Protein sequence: CASSEAQGRAEKLFF.

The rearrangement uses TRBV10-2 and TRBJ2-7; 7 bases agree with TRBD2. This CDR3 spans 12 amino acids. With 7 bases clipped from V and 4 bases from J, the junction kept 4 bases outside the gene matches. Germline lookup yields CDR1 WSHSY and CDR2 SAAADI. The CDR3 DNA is TGCGCCAGCACCCCTAGCGGATACGAGCAGTACTTC. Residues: CASTPSGYEQYF.